This T cell receptor (beta chain) was sequenced during a study of PD-L1 blockade in urothelial cancer. Specified time point: pretreatment peripheral blood. Synthetic TCR analog templates were spiked into all PCRs individually. Clones were sequenced by immunoSEQ multiplex PCR, and TCRdb holds only the in-frame ones, with some missing. Of around 50,000 clones listed, 75% to 90% were seen once; the top ten hold approximately 1.5%. The V and J ends lost 1 base and 4 bases, in that order; junction bases with no gene match: 9. Germline V gene sequence: CDR1 MGHRA, CDR2 YSYEKL. This CDR3 spans 19 amino acids.

The receptor was derived from a man aged 50 or older with urothelial cancer. The rearrangement links TRBV4-1 to TRBJ2-1; the match to TRBD2 covers 14 bases. Sequenced here: PBMCs, sampled around atezolizumab (anti-PD-L1) treatment. This CDR3 is CASSQAATSGGAGYNEQFF. The DNA for the CDR3 is TGCGCCAGCAGCCAAGCCGCGACTAGCGGGGGGGCGGGGTACAATGAGCAGTTCTTC.